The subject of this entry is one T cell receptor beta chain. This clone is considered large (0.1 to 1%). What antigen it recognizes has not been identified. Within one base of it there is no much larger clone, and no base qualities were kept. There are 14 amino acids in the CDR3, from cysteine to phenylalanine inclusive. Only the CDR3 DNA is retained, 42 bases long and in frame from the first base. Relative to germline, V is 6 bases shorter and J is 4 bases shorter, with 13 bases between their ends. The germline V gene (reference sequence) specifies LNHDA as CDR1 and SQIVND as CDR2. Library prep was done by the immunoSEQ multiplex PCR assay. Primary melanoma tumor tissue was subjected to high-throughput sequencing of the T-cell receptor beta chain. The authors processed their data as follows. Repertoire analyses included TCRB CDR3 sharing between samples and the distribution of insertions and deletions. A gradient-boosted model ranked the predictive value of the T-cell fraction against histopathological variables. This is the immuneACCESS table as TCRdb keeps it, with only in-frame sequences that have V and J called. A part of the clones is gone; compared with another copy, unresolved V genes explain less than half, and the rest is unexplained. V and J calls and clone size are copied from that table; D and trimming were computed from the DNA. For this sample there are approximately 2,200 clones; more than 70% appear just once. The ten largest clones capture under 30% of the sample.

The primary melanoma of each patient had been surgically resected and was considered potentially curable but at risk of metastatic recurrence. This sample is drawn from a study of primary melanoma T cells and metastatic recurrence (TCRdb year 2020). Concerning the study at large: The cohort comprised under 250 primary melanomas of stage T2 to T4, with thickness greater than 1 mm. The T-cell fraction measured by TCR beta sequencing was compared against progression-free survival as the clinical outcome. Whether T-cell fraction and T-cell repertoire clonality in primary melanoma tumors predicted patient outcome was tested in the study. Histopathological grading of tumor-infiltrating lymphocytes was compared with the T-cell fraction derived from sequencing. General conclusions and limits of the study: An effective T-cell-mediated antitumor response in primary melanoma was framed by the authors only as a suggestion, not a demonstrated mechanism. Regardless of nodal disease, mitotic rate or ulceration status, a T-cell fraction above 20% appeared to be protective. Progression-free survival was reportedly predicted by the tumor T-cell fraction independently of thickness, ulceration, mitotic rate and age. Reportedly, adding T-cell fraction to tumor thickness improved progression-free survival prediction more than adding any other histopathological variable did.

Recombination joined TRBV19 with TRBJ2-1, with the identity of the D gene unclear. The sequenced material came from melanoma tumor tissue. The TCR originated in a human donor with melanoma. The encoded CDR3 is CASSISGPYNEQFF. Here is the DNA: TGTGCCAGTAGCATCTCGGGCCCTTACAATGAGCAGTTCTTC.